These T cell receptor beta chains were read from a single sample in a study of neurological immune-mediated disorders. TCRdb independently ran MiXCR on the 5' RACE reads; one entry per CDR3 protein. This table has around 60,000 distinct CDR3 sequences, about 3.2% appearing once. Sequenced sample: PBMCs. The source is a woman aged 55-69 years with multiple sclerosis. The CDR3 runs from the conserved cysteine through the conserved F or W. A D gene is named only where the DNA matches it firmly. Rows may omit the clone size; those that give it use once, few, many or a size class.

J gene: TRBJ2-1
clone size: many
V gene: TRBV28
D gene: TRBD1
CDR3 DNA: TGTGCCAGCAGCAGACAGGGGAGTGGTGAGCAGTTCTTC
CDR3 protein: CASSRQGSGEQFF

J gene: TRBJ1-2
clone size: many
V gene: TRBV6-1
D gene: TRBD1
CDR3 DNA: TGTGCCAGCAGTGCCCTAAACCTGGGACAGGGGCGTTATGGCTACACCTTC
CDR3 protein: CASSALNLGQGRYGYTF

J gene: TRBJ2-7
clone size: many
V gene: TRBV28
D gene: TRBD1
CDR3 DNA: TGTGCCAGCAGGCACCCGACAGGGTCCTATGAGCAGTACTTC
CDR3 protein: CASRHPTGSYEQYF

J gene: TRBJ1-6
clone size: many
V gene: TRBV5-1
D gene: NA
CDR3 DNA: TGCGCCAGCAGCCCGGGACACCTAGTGAGCTCCTATAATTCACCCCTCCACTTT
CDR3 protein: CASSPGHLVSSYNSPLHF

J gene: TRBJ2-7
clone size: many
V gene: TRBV15
D gene: TRBD1
CDR3 DNA: TGTGCCACCAGCAGAGATACAGGGGTTGATTTCTACGAGCAGTACTTC
CDR3 protein: CATSRDTGVDFYEQYF

J gene: TRBJ1-5
clone size: many
V gene: TRBV5-1
D gene: NA
CDR3 DNA: TGCGCCAGCAGTTTGGGAATCCGGCCCCAGCATTTT
CDR3 protein: CASSLGIRPQHF

J gene: TRBJ2-5
clone size: many
V gene: TRBV20-1
D gene: NA
CDR3 DNA: TGCAGTGCTAGACCATGGCAGGGTCATAGTTTGGAGACCCAGTACTTC
CDR3 protein: CSARPWQGHSLETQYF

J gene: TRBJ1-4
clone size: many
V gene: TRBV5-1
D gene: NA
CDR3 DNA: TGCGCCAGCAGCACTAACGCAGGGGTAACTAATGAAAAACTGTTTTTT
CDR3 protein: CASSTNAGVTNEKLFF

J gene: TRBJ1-2
clone size: many
V gene: TRBV29-1
D gene: NA
CDR3 DNA: TGCAGCGTTGGAGAACAACAGGGAAACTATGGCTACACCTTC
CDR3 protein: CSVGEQQGNYGYTF

J gene: TRBJ2-1
clone size: many
V gene: TRBV7-3
D gene: NA
CDR3 DNA: TGTGCCAGCAGCTTAAGTCTCGGACTGGGTGAGAATGAGCAGTTCTTC
CDR3 protein: CASSLSLGLGENEQFF

J gene: TRBJ2-2
clone size: many
V gene: TRBV9
D gene: TRBD2
CDR3 DNA: TGTGCCAGCAGCCCCCGACTCCGACTAGCGGGAGTGAGAACCGGGGAGCTGTTTTTT
CDR3 protein: CASSPRLRLAGVRTGELFF

J gene: TRBJ2-1
clone size: many
V gene: TRBV9
D gene: NA
CDR3 DNA: TGTGCCAGCAGCGTAGGTCTAGCTAGCTCAGTCTCAAACAATGAGCAGTTCTTC
CDR3 protein: CASSVGLASSVSNNEQFF

J gene: TRBJ2-7
clone size: many
V gene: TRBV7-8
D gene: NA
CDR3 DNA: TGTGCCAGCAGCTTAACGAGGTACGAGCAGTACTTC
CDR3 protein: CASSLTRYEQYF

J gene: TRBJ1-5
clone size: many
V gene: TRBV20-1
D gene: TRBD1
CDR3 DNA: TGCAGTGCTGAAGACAGGGGGGGTATACATAGCAATCAGCCCCAGCATTTT
CDR3 protein: CSAEDRGGIHSNQPQHF

J gene: TRBJ2-2
clone size: many
V gene: TRBV5-6
D gene: NA
CDR3 DNA: TGTGCCAGCACCTCTCACACCGGGGAGCTGTTTTTT
CDR3 protein: CASTSHTGELFF

J gene: TRBJ1-2
clone size: many
V gene: TRBV5-1
D gene: NA
CDR3 DNA: TGCGCCAGCAGGGAGGCTAACTATGGCTACACCTTC
CDR3 protein: CASREANYGYTF

J gene: TRBJ2-7
clone size: many
V gene: TRBV18
D gene: NA
CDR3 DNA: TGTGCCAGCTCACCACCGCGAAACGGCCCCTACGAGCAGTACTTC
CDR3 protein: CASSPPRNGPYEQYF

J gene: TRBJ2-5
clone size: NA
V gene: TRBV6-2/TRBV6-3
D gene: TRBD2
CDR3 DNA: TGTGCCAGCAGTTACGGACTAGCGGGGCTACAAGAGACCCAGTACTTC
CDR3 protein: CASSYGLAGLQETQYF

J gene: TRBJ1-1
clone size: NA
V gene: TRBV4-1
D gene: TRBD1
CDR3 DNA: TGCGCCAGCAGCCACGTCGGACAGGCGAACACTGAAGCTTTCTTT
CDR3 protein: CASSHVGQANTEAFF

J gene: TRBJ1-3
clone size: many
V gene: TRBV4-1
D gene: TRBD1
CDR3 DNA: TGCGCCAGCAGCCTAACTCCCGGGACAGCGGTCTCTGGAAACACCATATATTTT
CDR3 protein: CASSLTPGTAVSGNTIYF

J gene: TRBJ2-5
clone size: many
V gene: TRBV6-2/TRBV6-3
D gene: TRBD1
CDR3 DNA: TGTGCCAGCACCAACCCGGACAGGGAGATCCAAGAGACCCAGTACTTC
CDR3 protein: CASTNPDREIQETQYF

J gene: TRBJ2-1
clone size: many
V gene: TRBV24-1
D gene: TRBD2
CDR3 DNA: TGTGCCGGCAACCGACCGGGACTAGCGTCTAATGAGCAGTTCTTC
CDR3 protein: CAGNRPGLASNEQFF

J gene: TRBJ2-2
clone size: many
V gene: TRBV7-2
D gene: NA
CDR3 DNA: TGTGCCAGCAGCTTAGCGGCCCGGGGGCGGAACGGGGAGCTGTTTTTT
CDR3 protein: CASSLAARGRNGELFF

J gene: TRBJ1-4
clone size: many
V gene: TRBV10-1
D gene: NA
CDR3 DNA: TGCGCCAGCAGTGATACAGGAGGAGCGGAAAAACTGTTTTTT
CDR3 protein: CASSDTGGAEKLFF

J gene: TRBJ1-4
clone size: many
V gene: TRBV2
D gene: NA
CDR3 DNA: TGTGCCAGCAAGGATATTAATGAAAAACTGTTTTTT
CDR3 protein: CASKDINEKLFF

J gene: TRBJ1-4
clone size: many
V gene: TRBV7-8
D gene: NA
CDR3 DNA: TGTGCCAGCAGCTCCACATCCAGGGGTGAAAAACTGTTTTTT
CDR3 protein: CASSSTSRGEKLFF

J gene: TRBJ2-3
clone size: many
V gene: TRBV7-3
D gene: NA
CDR3 DNA: TGTGCCAGCAGCTTAACCCCACGGAGCACAGATACGCAGTATTTT
CDR3 protein: CASSLTPRSTDTQYF

J gene: TRBJ2-2
clone size: many
V gene: TRBV9
D gene: TRBD1
CDR3 DNA: TGTGCCAGCAGCGGAATGGGACAGGCGGGTACCGGGGAGCTGTTTTTT
CDR3 protein: CASSGMGQAGTGELFF

J gene: TRBJ1-1
clone size: many
V gene: TRBV20-1
D gene: NA
CDR3 DNA: TGCAGTGCTGGTTCGGGCAGGACTGAAGCTTTCTTT
CDR3 protein: CSAGSGRTEAFF

J gene: TRBJ2-2
clone size: many
V gene: TRBV12-3/TRBV12-4
D gene: TRBD2
CDR3 DNA: TGTGCCAGCAGCCCCGGGGGGGGGCCAAGTACCGGGGAGCTGTTTTTT
CDR3 protein: CASSPGGGPSTGELFF

J gene: TRBJ2-4
clone size: NA
V gene: TRBV20-1
D gene: TRBD1
CDR3 DNA: TGCAGTGCTAGCCACGGTACAGGGGAAGACATTCAGTACTTC
CDR3 protein: CSASHGTGEDIQYF

J gene: TRBJ2-3
clone size: many
V gene: TRBV28
D gene: TRBD2
CDR3 DNA: TGTGCCAGCAGTTGGGTTGGGGGGGGCACAGATACGCAGTATTTT
CDR3 protein: CASSWVGGGTDTQYF

J gene: TRBJ2-1
clone size: many
V gene: TRBV6-6
D gene: NA
CDR3 DNA: TGTGCCAGCAGGCAAGCCGGGACCAACAATGAGCAGTTCTTC
CDR3 protein: CASRQAGTNNEQFF

J gene: TRBJ1-1
clone size: many
V gene: TRBV6-5
D gene: NA
CDR3 DNA: TGTGCCAGCAGTTACTTGGGGGAATGGGACACTGAAGCTTTCTTT
CDR3 protein: CASSYLGEWDTEAFF

J gene: TRBJ1-1
clone size: many
V gene: TRBV7-9
D gene: TRBD1
CDR3 DNA: TGTGCCAGCAACCCGGGACAGGGCTACACTGAAGCTTTCTTT
CDR3 protein: CASNPGQGYTEAFF

J gene: TRBJ1-4
clone size: many
V gene: TRBV12-3/TRBV12-4
D gene: NA
CDR3 DNA: TGTGCCAGCAGTCGACAGGAGGGATATGAAAAACTGTTTTTT
CDR3 protein: CASSRQEGYEKLFF

J gene: TRBJ2-2
clone size: many
V gene: TRBV18
D gene: NA
CDR3 DNA: TGTGCCAGCTCACCACAAAGGGAAGGCGGGGAGCTGTTTTTT
CDR3 protein: CASSPQREGGELFF

J gene: TRBJ1-1
clone size: many
V gene: TRBV11-2
D gene: NA
CDR3 DNA: TGTGCCAGCAGCCCACTCCGAGGGACTGCCACTGAAGCTTTCTTT
CDR3 protein: CASSPLRGTATEAFF

J gene: TRBJ2-1
clone size: many
V gene: TRBV10-3
D gene: NA
CDR3 DNA: TGTGCCATCAGGGGGGGCTTAGGCAATGAGCAGTTCTTC
CDR3 protein: CAIRGGLGNEQFF

J gene: TRBJ2-7
clone size: many
V gene: TRBV5-1
D gene: TRBD2
CDR3 DNA: TGCGCCAGCAGCTTGGCGGGACTAGCCTACGAGCAGTACTTC
CDR3 protein: CASSLAGLAYEQYF

J gene: TRBJ2-5
clone size: many
V gene: TRBV20-1
D gene: TRBD2
CDR3 DNA: TGCAGTGCTAGAGAAAGGGGAGGGAGGGAGACCCAGTACTTC
CDR3 protein: CSARERGGRETQYF

J gene: TRBJ1-2
clone size: many
V gene: TRBV12-5
D gene: NA
CDR3 DNA: TGTGCTAGTGGTTTGGACCGCCTCATTTCAGGGAAATTAAACTATGGCTACACCTTC
CDR3 protein: CASGLDRLISGKLNYGYTF

J gene: TRBJ2-7
clone size: many
V gene: TRBV9
D gene: NA
CDR3 DNA: TGTGCCAGCAGCGTATCTCAGGGAACGACCTACGAGCAGTACTTC
CDR3 protein: CASSVSQGTTYEQYF

J gene: TRBJ2-7
clone size: many
V gene: TRBV7-9
D gene: NA
CDR3 DNA: TGTGCCAGCAGCTTCACGGACTCCTACGAGCAGTACTTC
CDR3 protein: CASSFTDSYEQYF

J gene: TRBJ2-3
clone size: many
V gene: TRBV20-1
D gene: NA
CDR3 DNA: TGCAGTGCTATCGGGCCGGGATCGAGCGGAACTACAGATACGCAGTATTTT
CDR3 protein: CSAIGPGSSGTTDTQYF

J gene: TRBJ1-1
clone size: many
V gene: TRBV20-1
D gene: TRBD1
CDR3 DNA: TGCAGTGCTGACAGGGGGCTGGGCACTGAAGCTTTCTTT
CDR3 protein: CSADRGLGTEAFF

J gene: TRBJ2-1
clone size: NA
V gene: TRBV7-9
D gene: TRBD2
CDR3 DNA: TGTGCCAGCAGTAGAGCAGGACTAGCGGGACACAATGAGCAGTTCTTC
CDR3 protein: CASSRAGLAGHNEQFF

J gene: TRBJ2-1
clone size: many
V gene: TRBV5-1
D gene: NA
CDR3 DNA: TGCGCCAGCAGCTTAGCCGGGAGTGGATGGCAGTTCTTC
CDR3 protein: CASSLAGSGWQFF

J gene: TRBJ2-1
clone size: many
V gene: TRBV18
D gene: NA
CDR3 DNA: TGTGCCAGCTCACCACCTAACCCCGGGACCCACAATGAGCAGTTCTTC
CDR3 protein: CASSPPNPGTHNEQFF